This record looks at one T cell receptor beta chain sequence and its context. The antigen this receptor binds is unknown. The sample holds no much larger clone one base away, and base qualities are not on file. The germline V gene yields KGHSH for CDR1 and LQKENI for CDR2. The cysteine opens and the phenylalanine closes a CDR3 of 19 amino acids. Solely the CDR3 DNA is kept, with 57 bases framed from the first base. V is clipped by 5 bases and J by 3 bases, and the sequence between their germline boundaries is 25 bases long. The roughly 37 donors, aged 6 to 90 years, were systemically healthy Caucasian individuals from Russia. Each donor gave ten milliliters of peripheral blood, drawn into EDTA-treated Vacutainer tubes. Ficoll-Paque density-gradient centrifugation was used to isolate PBMCs, with at least 6.5 million per sample. Trizol reagent was used to extract total RNA from PBMCs, with at least 5.5 micrograms per sample. For every donor, flow cytometry on a PBMC aliquot measured the percentage of naive CD45RAhigh/CD27high T cells.

The data belong to a study of blood T cells in healthy people across ages (dated by TCRdb to 2015 to 2017). Concerning the study at large: Template switching captured roughly one uniquely barcoded TCR beta cDNA molecule per two T cells in model experiments. Two additional independent replicas of 1 million unique cDNA reads from the same blood draw were analyzed for two donors (one aged 18 to 30 and one aged 80 or older). To track age-related changes in TCR beta repertoire diversity, the study relied on deep sequencing normalized with unique cDNA molecular identifiers. The donors were split into four age groups: young (average 16 years), middle-aged (around 37), aged (roughly 60) and long-lived (approximately 80).

Results the study describes overall, beyond this receptor: The percentage of naive T cells measured by flow cytometry correlated strongly with observed TCR beta diversity. The long-lived group showed more naive CD4+ T cells, fewer expanded clones and increased TCR diversity than the aged group, suggesting age selection. Estimates of total diversity from one million sequenced T cells were regarded as lower bounds and underestimates. Conclusive comparison of naive and antigen-experienced compartments was prevented by the profiling of bulk unsorted PBMCs. As age increased, observed TCR beta diversity per million T cells dropped in a roughly linear way, and a significant reduction was already evident by age 40. Because donor CMV infection status was unknown, age-related changes in expanded clonotypes were potentially confounded.

The protocol used for the library was 5' RACE. TCRdb shows the sequencer as Illumina HiSeq 2500. The second PCR ran for roughly 7 to 11 cycles and used a J-beta primer mix along with a sample-barcoded 5' primer. A template-switch 5' adaptor carrying 12 random nucleotides introduced a unique molecular identifier onto each TCR beta cDNA molecule. Each sample yielded at least 3 million CDR3-containing paired-end reads. First-strand cDNA synthesis was performed from all RNA using the Mint cDNA synthesis kit, with priming by a TRBC-specific oligonucleotide. After uracil-DNA glycosylase treatment, a first 18-cycle PCR used universal primers M1SS and BC2_uni_R on all cDNA. In the paper's pipeline: Normalization of each sample was performed by random selection of 1 million high-quality reads, each carrying a distinct molecular identifier. Reads with shared molecular identifiers were discarded instead of being binned into consensus sequences. MiTCR, set to a Q25 quality threshold and the strictest error-elimination algorithm, was used for CDR3 identification, clonotype clustering and error correction. Lower-bound total TCR beta diversity was estimated with a nonparametric unseen species model using Euler transformation. The raw public reads went through TCRdb reprocessing: fastp at Q25, MiXCR clone calling, in-frame beta chains kept. One record per CDR3 amino acid sequence lists the most common genes and DNA. These V and J calls rely on TCRdb rather than the paper's analysis. In all, the sample holds nearly 800,000 distinct CDR3 sequences, and approximately 25% of those were seen once. The ten largest clones represent around 3.6% of the sample.

These sequences were also reported in another study, on T cells of mothers and their children. According to the second study: Donors were nine systemically healthy Caucasian individuals: three mothers and their six children. cDNA synthesis consumed the entire amount of extracted RNA, loaded at about 1.5 ug RNA in each 15 ul reaction. Sample barcodes and 2-4 random nucleotides were added via the M1S primer in the second PCR. Over 8.5 million TCR beta CDR3 reads came from each mother, compared with roughly 2.8 million reads from each child. TCR recombination output is similarly shaped by thymic selection in related and unrelated pairs, with a minor effect exerted by inherited differences. Normalized repertoire overlap was always slightly but never significantly higher in related than unrelated mother-child pairs. No persistent microchimeric T cell clones were detected, at a sensitivity of roughly 100 clones per million clonotypes. To look for features that set related mother-child pairs apart from unrelated individuals, the researchers ran deep NGS to compare the TCR beta repertoires of mothers and children. On average, the children were about 12 +/- 4 years old, while the mothers were 40 +/- 4 years old. After adapters were ligated using NEBNext reagents, the libraries underwent 100+100 nt paired-end sequencing on an Illumina HiSeq 2000. Mother and child libraries were prepared a month apart and sequenced in separate runs to prevent cross-contamination. Each donor had between roughly 450,000 and 2,100,000 distinct TCR beta clonotypes identified. Naive TCR beta clonotypes were estimated from low-frequency clonotypes matched to each donor's FACS-determined naive share, without sorting.

The origin of this receptor is a boy aged 5-17 years in good health. The sequencing input was blood. This chain joins TRBV18 to TRBJ2-2; TRBD1 is a possible D gene, resting on 6 matching bases. The DNA sequence follows: TGTGCCAGCTCATCAAGGGGGACGCATCAGGGCCTGGACACCGGGGAGCTGTTTTTT. The encoded protein is CASSSRGTHQGLDTGELFF.